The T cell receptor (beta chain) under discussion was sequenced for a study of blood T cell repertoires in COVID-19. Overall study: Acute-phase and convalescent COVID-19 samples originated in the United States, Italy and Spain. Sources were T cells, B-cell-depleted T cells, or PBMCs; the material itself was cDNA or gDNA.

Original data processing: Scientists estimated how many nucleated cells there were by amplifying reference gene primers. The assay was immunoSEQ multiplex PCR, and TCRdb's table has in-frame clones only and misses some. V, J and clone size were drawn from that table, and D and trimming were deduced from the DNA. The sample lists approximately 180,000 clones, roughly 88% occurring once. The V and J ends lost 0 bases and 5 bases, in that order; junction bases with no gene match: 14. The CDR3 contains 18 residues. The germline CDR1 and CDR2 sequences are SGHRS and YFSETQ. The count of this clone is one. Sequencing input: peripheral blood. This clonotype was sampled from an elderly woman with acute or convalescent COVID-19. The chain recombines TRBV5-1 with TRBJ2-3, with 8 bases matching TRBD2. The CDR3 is CASSLGPPTSGPGDTQYF. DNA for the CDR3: TGCGCCAGCAGCTTGGGGCCCCCCACTAGCGGCCCCGGAGATACGCAGTATTTT.